Below are 22 T cell receptor beta chains sequenced from a single sample in a study of blood T cell repertoires in COVID-19. Profiled with immunoSEQ multiplex PCR; TCRdb holds only in-frame clones, not every one. The sample includes hundreds of thousands of clones, about nine tenths of them seen just once. Specimen: peripheral blood. The source of these receptors is a woman between 25 and 40 years old with active or convalescent COVID-19.

The rearrangement uses TRBV7-9 and TRBJ1-1; D might be TRBD1 (5 bases). The germline gives CDR1 SEHNR, CDR2 FQNEAQ (reference sequence). Trimming left V 5 bases short and J 5 bases short, with 15 bases between. The CDR3 spans 14 residues. In nucleotides, the CDR3 is TGTGCCAGCAGCCCGCGACAGACGGAGACTGAAGCTTTCTTT. Translating it yields CASSPRQTETEAFF.

The chain recombines TRBV27 with TRBJ1-5; weak D call: TRBD1 (6 bases). Trimming took 4 bases from V and 3 from J, leaving 13 bases between them. Looked up from germline, CDR1 is MNHEY and CDR2 is SMNVEV (reference sequence). The CDR3 covers 15 residues. The CDR3 sequence is CASSSTTGYNQPQHF. The DNA for the CDR3 is TGTGCCAGCAGTTCCACTACAGGGTACAATCAGCCCCAGCATTTT.

The chain carries TRBV5-1 and TRBJ2-3; D is uncertain. The CDR3 contains 14 residues. Trimming stripped 2 bases from V and 2 bases from J, with 9 bases between. Germline CDR1 and CDR2: SGHRS and YFSETQ. CDR3 bases: TGCGCCAGCAGCTTCGAGCAACCCACAGATACGCAGTATTTT. Protein: CASSFEQPTDTQYF.

This sequence joins TRBV18 and TRBJ1-1; D perhaps matches TRBD1 (6 bases). Trimming removed 3 bases from V and 3 bases from J, with 14 bases in between. The germline CDR1 and CDR2 sequences are KGHSH and LQKENI. This CDR3 comprises 15 residues. CDR3 sequence (DNA): TGTGCCAGCTCACCGATGGGGGCGAGGTACACTGAAGCTTTCTTT. As protein: CASSPMGARYTEAFF.

This chain uses TRBV7-8 with TRBJ1-6; 7 bases line up with TRBD1. The V gene end was trimmed by 6 bases and the J gene end by 8 bases; junction bases not matched to a gene: 10. Germline V CDR1 and CDR2: SGHVS, FQNEAQ. This CDR3 contains 15 residues. This chain's CDR3 is CASSNRGFGDSPLHF. CDR3 DNA sequence: TGTGCCAGCAGTAACAGGGGTTTTGGGGATTCACCCCTCCACTTT. Full variable domain (rest looked up from reference TRBV7-8 and TRBJ1-6): GAGVSQSPRYKVAKRGQDVALRCDPISGHVSLFWYQQALGQGPEFLTYFQNEAQLDKSGLPSDRFFAERPEGSVSTLKIQRTQQEDSAVYLCASSNRGFGDSPLHFGNGTRLTVT.

The chain carries TRBV6-1 and TRBJ1-5; D possibly corresponds to TRBD1 (5 bases). Germline V lookup: CDR1 MNHNS, CDR2 SASEGT. This CDR3 comprises 15 residues. Trimming took off 1 base at V and 6 bases at J, with 13 bases between the two ends. This chain's CDR3 is CASSEVGGPRQPQHF. The CDR3 DNA reads as TGTGCCAGCAGTGAAGTGGGGGGACCGCGTCAGCCCCAGCATTTT.

The rearrangement joins TRBV4-1 to TRBJ2-1, with 11 positions matching TRBD2. J lost 8 bases, V lost 0 bases, and 12 bases had no gene match. There are 18 residues in the CDR3. From germline, CDR1 is MGHRA and CDR2 YSYEKL. As DNA, the CDR3 is TGCGCCAGCAGCCAAGACCCCTTAGCGGGAGGGTTTCTAGATGAGCAGTTCTTC. As protein: CASSQDPLAGGFLDEQFF.

J is TRBJ1-3 and V is TRBV14; D possibly corresponds to TRBD1 (5 bases). CDR1 SGHDN and CDR2 FVKESK come from the germline V gene. V was cut by 4 bases and J by 0 bases, with 22 bases left in between. The CDR3 extends over 19 amino acids. As DNA, the CDR3 is TGTGCCAGCAGCCGTGATCACAACTCGGGGGAACACTCTGGAAACACCATATATTTT. Translation: CASSRDHNSGEHSGNTIYF.

The chain employs TRBV5-1 and TRBJ2-5, with 12 bases identical to TRBD2. The CDR3 sequence is 16 residues long. With 3 bases clipped from V and 5 bases from J, the junction kept 8 bases outside the gene matches. Germline V gene data show CDR1 as SGHRS and CDR2 as YFSETQ. In nucleotides, the CDR3 is TGCGCCAGCAGCTCATCTAGCGGGGGGGCCGTGGAGACCCAGTACTTC. Protein: CASSSSSGGAVETQYF.

V is TRBV2 and J is TRBJ2-3; TRBD2 agrees at 8 bases. V lost 8 bases and J lost 4; bases outside the gene matches: 8. This CDR3 has 14 amino acids. CDR1 and CDR2 (germline): SNHLY, FYNNEI. CDR3 bases: TGTGCCAGCCCCTCGGGCGGGGGGCCAGATACGCAGTATTTT. It encodes CASPSGGGPDTQYF.

This chain connects TRBV7-9 to TRBJ1-5; D is unclear. Germline V CDR1 and CDR2: SEHNR, FQNEAQ (reference sequence). This CDR3 contains 13 residues. V was trimmed by 5 bases and J by 0 bases, leaving 5 bases between them. CDR3 bases: TGTGCCAGCAGCCAGCGTAGCAATCAGCCCCAGCATTTT. Protein sequence: CASSQRSNQPQHF. Variable domain in full (rest from reference TRBV7-9 and TRBJ1-5): DTGVSQNPRHKITKRGQNVTFRCDPISEHNRLYWYRQTLGQGPEFLTYFQNEAQLEKSRLLSDRFSAERPKGSFSTLEIQRTEQGDSAMYLCASSQRSNQPQHFGDGTRLSIL.

J is TRBJ2-3 and V is TRBV18; D unresolved. Germline V gene sequence: CDR1 KGHSH, CDR2 LQKENI. The V gene lost 3 bases and the J gene lost 0 bases, with 13 bases spanning the gap. CDR3 length: 16 amino acids. The DNA for the CDR3 is TGTGCCAGCTCACCGAACCACCCAGGTAGCACAGATACGCAGTATTTT. Translation gives CASSPNHPGSTDTQYF.

The chain carries TRBV5-6 and TRBJ2-5; no clear D. Germline loops: CDR1 SGHDT, CDR2 YYEEEE. Trimming took 4 bases from V and 1 from J, leaving 11 bases between them. CDR3 length: 14 amino acids. The chain's CDR3 is CASSALGSQETQYF. For the CDR3, the DNA is TGTGCCAGCAGCGCCTTGGGCAGCCAAGAGACCCAGTACTTC.

As concerns this clone: The sample contains more than one DNA sequence encoding this CDR3. The V and J genes are TRBV2 and TRBJ1-5, with 8 bases aligning to TRBD1. The CDR3 runs 14 residues. J lost 6 bases, V lost 6 bases, and 7 bases had no gene match. The germline CDR1 and CDR2 sequences are SNHLY and FYNNEI. The chain's CDR3 is CASSGQGAGQPQHF. The CDR3 bases are TGTGCCAGCAGCGGACAGGGAGCGGGTCAGCCCCAGCATTTT.

The J gene is TRBJ1-5, the V gene TRBV4-1; D may be TRBD1 (6 bases). The germline gives CDR1 MGHRA, CDR2 YSYEKL. CDR3 size: 16 residues. The ends were cut back, 4 bases at V and 5 bases at J, with 18 bases in the middle. CDR3 sequence reads: CASSPTGTNDYQPQHF. The CDR3 region has the DNA TGCGCCAGCAGCCCGACCGGGACAAACGACTATCAGCCCCAGCATTTT.

CDR3 DNA sequence: TGTGCCAGCAGTGAATCACCAGGGGGCAACGGGAACTATGGCTACACCTTC. Translating gives CASSESPGGNGNYGYTF. The rearrangement joins TRBV25-1 to TRBJ1-2; TRBD1 aligns across 8 bases. This CDR3 has 17 amino acids. With V trimmed by 1 base and J by 2 bases, 9 bases remained unmatched. CDR1 is MGHDK and CDR2 is SYGVNS in the germline V gene.

CDR3 coding DNA: TGTGCCAGCAGCTTACAGGGATCAGGAGAGACCCAGTACTTC. It translates to CASSLQGSGETQYF. This sequence joins TRBV5-5 and TRBJ2-5, with a possible D match to TRBD1 (6 bases). V lost 2 bases to trimming and J lost 4 bases, with 12 bases between them. There are 14 residues in the CDR3. In germline, CDR1 is SGHKS, CDR2 YYEKEE (reference sequence).

The chain combines TRBV4-1 with TRBJ2-7, with D maybe TRBD2 (6 bases). Deletions cut 2 bases from V and 4 bases from J, with 12 bases between. This CDR3 region has 14 residues. Germline-derived CDR1 and CDR2 are MGHRA and YSYEKL. CDR3 amino acids: CASSQPTGRYEQYF. CDR3 nucleotides: TGCGCCAGCAGCCAACCTACCGGGAGATACGAGCAGTACTTC.

V is TRBV27 and J is TRBJ2-5; 10 bases agree with TRBD1. Per germline, CDR1 MNHEY and CDR2 SMNVEV (reference sequence). V gave up 3 bases and J gave up 8 bases; unmatched junction bases: 18. The CDR3 is 18 amino acids. CDR3 residues: CASSLGTSGQGRWVTQYF. The CDR3 region has the DNA TGTGCCAGCAGTTTGGGAACTTCGGGACAGGGGAGATGGGTAACCCAGTACTTC.

The chain carries TRBV2 and TRBJ2-7, with a tentative D call TRBD1 (5 bases). Germline V gene lookup returns CDR1 SNHLY and CDR2 FYNNEI. V dropped 7 bases and J dropped 1 base, with 11 bases sitting between them. The CDR3 extends over 13 amino acids. The CDR3 loop is CASTWTRSYEQYF. The DNA of the CDR3 is TGTGCCAGCACCTGGACAAGATCCTACGAGCAGTACTTC.

CDR3 sequence (DNA): TGTGCCAGCAGTTTCTTTGGGGACAGGGGGAACTATGGCTACACCTTC. Translation: CASSFFGDRGNYGYTF. V gene TRBV6-5 combines with J gene TRBJ1-2, with 11 bases that match TRBD1. CDR3 length: 16 amino acids. Germline trimming cut 4 bases from V and 2 bases from J; bases unmatched to any gene: 6. CDR1 and CDR2 from the germline V gene are MNHEY and SVGAGI.

The V and J genes are TRBV9 and TRBJ1-1; D possibly corresponds to TRBD1 (5 bases). The germline V gene has CDR1 SGDLS and CDR2 YYNGEE. The V and J ends lost 3 bases and 0 bases respectively, with 18 bases between them. This CDR3 has 17 residues. In nucleotides, the CDR3 is TGTGCCAGCAGCGCACCTTCGTCTGGGGCAATGAACACTGAAGCTTTCTTT. Protein product: CASSAPSSGAMNTEAFF. Variable domain in full (rest from reference TRBV9 and TRBJ1-1): DSGVTQTPKHLITATGQRVTLRCSPRSGDLSVYWYQQSLDQGLQFLIQYYNGEERAKGNILERFSAQQFPDLHSELNLSSLELGDSALYFCASSAPSSGAMNTEAFFGQGTRLTVV.